The 17 T cell receptor beta chains reported below all come from one sample, sequenced in a study of blood T cell repertoires in COVID-19. The protocol was immunoSEQ multiplex PCR, while the TCRdb copy is restricted to in-frame clones and leaves out a portion. The table lists 150,000 to 250,000 clones, roughly 94% of them singletons. The sample consisted of peripheral blood. The receptors derive from a man aged 25 to 40 with COVID-19, enrolled during active disease.

V and J are TRBV11-3 and TRBJ2-5, with D maybe TRBD1 (5 bases). V lost 1 base to trimming and J lost 4 bases, with 7 bases between them. The CDR3 extends over 13 amino acids. Germline V gene data show CDR1 as SGHNT and CDR2 as YENEEA. Written as DNA, the CDR3 is TGTGCCAGCAGCTTAGGGGGCCGAGAGACCCAGTACTTC. Amino acid sequence: CASSLGGRETQYF.

In its sample, this clone was seen once. The V and J genes are TRBV10-3 and TRBJ1-4, with 8 positions matching TRBD1. CDR3 length: 13 residues. From germline, CDR1 is ENHRY and CDR2 SYGVKD. V shed 7 bases, J shed 8 bases, and the junction held 6 bases outside the gene matches. The CDR3 sequence is CAIMDREGEKLFF. Written as DNA, the CDR3 is TGTGCCATCATGGACAGGGAGGGGGAAAAACTGTTTTTT.

The rearrangement joins TRBV10-1 to TRBJ1-4, with no clear D. The CDR3 totals 14 residues. Germline assignment: CDR1 WNHNN and CDR2 SYGVQD (reference sequence). The germline V and J ends were trimmed by 3 bases and 7 bases, with 12 bases remaining between them. The CDR3 nucleotides are TGCGCCAGCAGTGATCCGGGGATGGGTGAAAAACTGTTTTTT. Translation gives CASSDPGMGEKLFF.

This rearrangement joins TRBV18 to TRBJ2-1; D gene ambiguous. The CDR3 covers 14 residues. V shed 4 bases and J shed 7 bases, with 14 bases lying between them. The V gene's germline CDR1 is KGHSH and CDR2 LQKENI. Written as DNA, the CDR3 is TGTGCCAGCTCACTGAGCCCCCGTGAGAATGAGCAGTTCTTC. Translated: CASSLSPRENEQFF.

This clone was observed a few times. The same CDR3 arises from other DNA sequences in this sample as well. J is TRBJ1-2 and V is TRBV6-5; a weak D match, TRBD1 (6 bases). This CDR3 contains 14 residues. Trimming pared 6 bases from V and 2 bases from J, leaving 13 bases between. Germline lookup yields CDR1 MNHEY and CDR2 SVGAGI. The chain's CDR3 is CASSHPDRNYGYTF. In DNA, the CDR3 is TGTGCCAGCAGCCATCCTGACAGGAACTATGGCTACACCTTC.

The chain recombines TRBV5-3 with TRBJ1-5, with TRBD1 matching 9 bases. TRBV5-3 is treated as an ORF (open reading frame) with a function not yet certain. J gave up 4 bases and V 1 base, and 9 bases lay outside the gene matches. This CDR3 spans 17 amino acids. CDR3 region: CARSLCPGQGSNQPQHF. In nucleotides, the CDR3 is TGTGCCAGAAGCTTGTGTCCGGGACAGGGAAGTAATCAGCCCCAGCATTTT.

The chain joins TRBV19 to TRBJ1-3; D gene unclear. Trimming took off 7 bases at V and 0 bases at J, with 16 bases between the two ends. Looked up from germline, CDR1 is LNHDA and CDR2 is SQIVND (reference sequence). There are 16 residues in the CDR3. The CDR3 sequence: CASKFLDSRSGNTIYF. CDR3 DNA sequence: TGTGCCAGTAAGTTTTTGGACTCCCGCTCTGGAAACACCATATATTTT.

This chain joins TRBV2 and TRBJ1-6, with 10 bases that match TRBD1. The CDR3 runs 14 residues. CDR1 is SNHLY, CDR2 FYNNEI, per germline. V shed 3 bases, J shed 9 bases, and the junction held 2 bases outside the gene matches. CDR3 DNA sequence: TGTGCCAGCAGTGAGACAGGGGGCCGTTCACCCCTCCACTTT. Residues: CASSETGGRSPLHF.

This chain joins TRBV5-1 and TRBJ1-4; 7 nucleotides match TRBD1. Losses at the gene ends were 3 bases for V and 0 bases for J; bases not matched to a gene: 2. Germline CDR1 reads SGHRS; CDR2 reads YFSETQ. The CDR3 is made up of 15 amino acids. Written as DNA, the CDR3 is TGCGCCAGCAGCTCGGGACAGACAACTAATGAAAAACTGTTTTTT. Its protein product is CASSSGQTTNEKLFF.

The chain has TRBV9 and TRBJ1-2; D not certain. This CDR3 is built from 16 residues. V lost 0 bases and J 7 bases, leaving 19 bases between the germline ends. Germline V gene lookup returns CDR1 SGDLS and CDR2 YYNGEE. CDR3 nucleotides: TGTGCCAGCAGCGTAGAGGCTAGAGCGGGAACGGGTGGCTACACCTTC. This gives the protein CASSVEARAGTGGYTF.

The chain couples TRBV9 to TRBJ2-3, with 10 bases identical to TRBD2. V lost 0 bases to trimming and J lost 7 bases; unmatched junction nucleotides: 8. This CDR3 region has 16 residues. Germline V gene sequence: CDR1 SGDLS, CDR2 YYNGEE. The CDR3 DNA reads TGTGCCAGCAGCGTAGTTGGTAGCGGGGGGTCATATACGCAGTATTTT. Translating it yields CASSVVGSGGSYTQYF. The full variable domain, with the rest looked up from reference TRBV9 and TRBJ2-3, is DSGVTQTPKHLITATGQRVTLRCSPRSGDLSVYWYQQSLDQGLQFLIQYYNGEERAKGNILERFSAQQFPDLHSELNLSSLELGDSALYFCASSVVGSGGSYTQYFGPGTRLTVL.

The chain links TRBV5-1 to TRBJ1-2; D is undetermined. The CDR3 covers 14 residues. Germline V CDR1 and CDR2: SGHRS, YFSETQ. V lost 4 bases and J 4 bases, leaving 14 bases between the germline ends. The CDR3 DNA sequence: TGCGCCAGCAGCCTTTTTCGGGGTGGCTATGGCTACACCTTC. Amino acid sequence: CASSLFRGGYGYTF.

The rearrangement joins TRBV6-6 to TRBJ2-5, with TRBD2 matching 8 bases. This CDR3 spans 13 amino acids. Trimming took 9 bases from V and 4 from J; bases not matched to a gene: 7. From germline, CDR1 is MNHNY and CDR2 SVGAGI (reference sequence). The CDR3 bases are TGTGCCAGTACTAGCGGCGGAGGAGAGACCCAGTACTTC. This codes for CASTSGGGETQYF.

The chain employs TRBV5-1 and TRBJ1-2; D may be TRBD1 (6 bases). Trimming removed 0 bases at V and 7 bases at J, with 13 bases between. The CDR3 runs 14 residues. CDR1 and CDR2 from the germline V gene are SGHRS and YFSETQ. The CDR3 spells CASSLAQGRPGYTF. The CDR3 DNA reads TGCGCCAGCAGCTTGGCACAGGGACGGCCTGGCTACACCTTC.

The chain uses TRBV6-5 and TRBJ1-2; D not resolved. Trimming removed 5 bases from V and 2 bases from J, with 15 bases in between. The V gene's germline CDR1 is MNHEY and CDR2 SVGAGI. The CDR3 runs 15 residues. Written as DNA, the CDR3 is TGTGCCAGCAGTCGTATAGGCCCCAGGAACTATGGCTACACCTTC. Its protein is CASSRIGPRNYGYTF.

The J gene is TRBJ2-7, the V gene TRBV18, with D possibly TRBD1 on 6 matching bases. V lost 5 bases to trimming and J lost 6 bases, with 20 bases between them. The CDR3 runs to 15 residues. Germline values: CDR1 KGHSH, CDR2 LQKENI. This chain's CDR3 is CASSSGTSTAFEQYF. CDR3 DNA sequence: TGTGCCAGCTCATCCGGGACATCGACCGCTTTCGAGCAGTACTTC.

The gene calls are TRBV5-4 and TRBJ1-1; 8 positions match TRBD1. With V trimmed by 1 base and J by 0 bases, 2 bases remained unmatched. From germline, CDR1 is SGHNT and CDR2 YYREEE (reference sequence). The CDR3 length is 15 residues. The CDR3 is CASSLTGGLNTEAFF. The CDR3 coding sequence is TGTGCCAGCAGCTTGACAGGGGGGCTGAACACTGAAGCTTTCTTT.